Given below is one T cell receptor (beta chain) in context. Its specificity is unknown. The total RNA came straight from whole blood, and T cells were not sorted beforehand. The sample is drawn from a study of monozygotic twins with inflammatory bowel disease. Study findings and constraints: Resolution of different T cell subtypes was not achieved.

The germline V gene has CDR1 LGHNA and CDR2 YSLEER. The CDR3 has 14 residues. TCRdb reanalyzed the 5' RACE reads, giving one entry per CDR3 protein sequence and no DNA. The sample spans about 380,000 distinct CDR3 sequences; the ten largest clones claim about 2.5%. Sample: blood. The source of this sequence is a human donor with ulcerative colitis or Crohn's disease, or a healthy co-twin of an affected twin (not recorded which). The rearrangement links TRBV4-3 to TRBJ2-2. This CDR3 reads CASSQDWSVGELFF.